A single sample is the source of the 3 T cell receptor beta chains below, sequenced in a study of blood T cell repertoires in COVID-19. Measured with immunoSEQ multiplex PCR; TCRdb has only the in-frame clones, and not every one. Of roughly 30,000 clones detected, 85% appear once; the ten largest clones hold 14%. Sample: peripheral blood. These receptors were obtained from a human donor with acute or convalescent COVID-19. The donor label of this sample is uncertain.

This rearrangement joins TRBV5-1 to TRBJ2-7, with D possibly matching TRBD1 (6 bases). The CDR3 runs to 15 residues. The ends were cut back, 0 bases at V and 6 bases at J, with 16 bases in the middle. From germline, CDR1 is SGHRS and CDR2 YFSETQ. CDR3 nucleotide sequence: TGCGCCAGCAGCTTGGAGGCAGGGGCTCCCTCCGAGCAGTACTTC. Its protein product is CASSLEAGAPSEQYF.

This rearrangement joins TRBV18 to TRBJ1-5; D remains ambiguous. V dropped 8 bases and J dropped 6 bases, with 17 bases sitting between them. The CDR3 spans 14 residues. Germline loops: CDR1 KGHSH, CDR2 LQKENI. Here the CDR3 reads CASNTGISSQPQHF. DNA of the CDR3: TGTGCCAGCAACACCGGGATTAGCTCTCAGCCCCAGCATTTT.

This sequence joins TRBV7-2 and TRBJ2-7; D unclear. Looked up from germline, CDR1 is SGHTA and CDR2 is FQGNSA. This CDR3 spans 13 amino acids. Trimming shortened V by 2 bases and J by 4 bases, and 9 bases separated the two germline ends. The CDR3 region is CASSLSHGYEQYF. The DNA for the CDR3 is TGTGCCAGCAGCTTAAGTCACGGGTACGAGCAGTACTTC.